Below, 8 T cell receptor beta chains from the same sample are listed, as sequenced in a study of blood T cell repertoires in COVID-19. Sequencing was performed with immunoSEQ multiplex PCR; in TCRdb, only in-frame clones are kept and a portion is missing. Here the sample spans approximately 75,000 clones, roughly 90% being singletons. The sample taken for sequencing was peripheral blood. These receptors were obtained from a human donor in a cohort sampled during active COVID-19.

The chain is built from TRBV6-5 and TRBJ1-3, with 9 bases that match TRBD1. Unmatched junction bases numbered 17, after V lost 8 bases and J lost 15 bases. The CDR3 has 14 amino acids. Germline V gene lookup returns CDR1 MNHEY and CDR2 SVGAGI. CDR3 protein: CASLDGTGHTLRYF. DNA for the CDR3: TGTGCCAGCCTCGACGGGACAGGGCATACTCTTAGATATTTT.

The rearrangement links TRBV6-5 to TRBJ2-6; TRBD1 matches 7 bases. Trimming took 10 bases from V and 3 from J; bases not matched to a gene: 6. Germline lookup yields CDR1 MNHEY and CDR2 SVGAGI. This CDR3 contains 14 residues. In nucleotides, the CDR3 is TGTGCCACTGGGACAGAGTTTGGGGCCAACGTCCTGACTTTC. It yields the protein CATGTEFGANVLTF.

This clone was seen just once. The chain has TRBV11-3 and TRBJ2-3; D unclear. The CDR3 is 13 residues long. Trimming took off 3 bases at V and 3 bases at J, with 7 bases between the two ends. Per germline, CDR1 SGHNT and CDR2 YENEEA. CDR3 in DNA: TGTGCCAGCAGCTTGTCGGTGACAGATACGCAGTATTTT. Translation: CASSLSVTDTQYF.

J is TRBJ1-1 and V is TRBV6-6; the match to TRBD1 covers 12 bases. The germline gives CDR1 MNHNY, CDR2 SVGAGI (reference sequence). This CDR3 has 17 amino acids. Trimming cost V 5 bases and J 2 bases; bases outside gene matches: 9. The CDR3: CASSRGQGAGGNTEAFF. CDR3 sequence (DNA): TGTGCCAGCAGTCGGGGACAGGGGGCGGGGGGAAACACTGAAGCTTTCTTT.

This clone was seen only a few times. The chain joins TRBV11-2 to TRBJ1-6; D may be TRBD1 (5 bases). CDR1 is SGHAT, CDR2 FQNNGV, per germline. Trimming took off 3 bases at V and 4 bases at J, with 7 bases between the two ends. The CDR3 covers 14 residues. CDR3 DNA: TGTGCCAGCAGCTTGGGACTATATAATTCACCCCTCCACTTT. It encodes CASSLGLYNSPLHF.

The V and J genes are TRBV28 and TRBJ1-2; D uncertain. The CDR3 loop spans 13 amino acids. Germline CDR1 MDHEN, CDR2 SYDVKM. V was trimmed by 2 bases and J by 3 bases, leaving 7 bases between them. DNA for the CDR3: TGTGCCAGCAGTTTAACAGCTGACTATGGCTACACCTTC. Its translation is CASSLTADYGYTF.

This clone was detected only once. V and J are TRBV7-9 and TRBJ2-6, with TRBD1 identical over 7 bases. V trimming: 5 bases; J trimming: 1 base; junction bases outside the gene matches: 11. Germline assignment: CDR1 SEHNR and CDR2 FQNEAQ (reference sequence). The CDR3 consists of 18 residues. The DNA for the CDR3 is TGTGCCAGCAGCCCGATACCGGGACAGTTATCTGGGGCCAACGTCCTGACTTTC. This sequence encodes CASSPIPGQLSGANVLTF.

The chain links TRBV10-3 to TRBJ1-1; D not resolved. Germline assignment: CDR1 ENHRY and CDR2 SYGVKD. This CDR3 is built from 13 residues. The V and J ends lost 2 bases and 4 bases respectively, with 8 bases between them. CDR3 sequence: CAISEGSGTEAFF. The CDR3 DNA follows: TGTGCCATCAGTGAGGGCTCGGGCACTGAAGCTTTCTTT.